The sequence of this T cell receptor (beta chain) was determined in a study of blood T cells in healthy people across ages. Study-wide results and limits: Older age went with lower TCR beta diversity per million T cells, in a roughly linear way.

The CDR3 contains 14 residues. The germline V gene encodes CDR1 SGHAT and CDR2 FQNNGV. With 5 bases removed from V and 0 bases from J, the gap between germline ends came to 9 bases. Using a J-beta primer mix together with a sample-barcoded 5' primer, a second PCR was run for roughly 7 to 11 cycles. TCRdb re-called the 5' RACE reads through MiXCR, storing one row per CDR3 protein. The sample records 380,000 or so distinct CDR3 sequences, approximately 51% being singletons. A word on this clonotype: What it binds is not known.

The chain uses TRBV11-2 and TRBJ2-3, with no clear D. The specimen sequenced was blood. The sequence was collected from a man in his fifties or sixties in good health. CDR3 in DNA: TGTGCCAGCAGCCTCCATCCCAGCACAGATACGCAGTATTTT. Amino acid sequence: CASSLHPSTDTQYF.